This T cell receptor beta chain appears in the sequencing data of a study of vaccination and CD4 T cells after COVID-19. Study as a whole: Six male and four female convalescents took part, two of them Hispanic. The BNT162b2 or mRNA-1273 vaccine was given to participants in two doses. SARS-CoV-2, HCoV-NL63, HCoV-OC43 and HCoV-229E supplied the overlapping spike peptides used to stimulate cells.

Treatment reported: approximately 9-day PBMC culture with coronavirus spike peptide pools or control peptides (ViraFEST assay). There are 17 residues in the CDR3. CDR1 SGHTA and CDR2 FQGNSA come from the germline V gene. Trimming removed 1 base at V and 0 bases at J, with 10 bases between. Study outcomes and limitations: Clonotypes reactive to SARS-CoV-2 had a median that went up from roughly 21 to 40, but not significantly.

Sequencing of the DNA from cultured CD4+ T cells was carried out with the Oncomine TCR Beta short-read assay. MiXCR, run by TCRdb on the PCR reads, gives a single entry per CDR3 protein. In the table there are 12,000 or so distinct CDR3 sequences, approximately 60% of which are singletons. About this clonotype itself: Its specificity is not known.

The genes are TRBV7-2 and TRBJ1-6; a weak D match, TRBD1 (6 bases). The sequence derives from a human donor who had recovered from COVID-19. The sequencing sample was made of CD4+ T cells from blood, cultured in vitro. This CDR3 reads CASSLGLDSSYNSPLHF. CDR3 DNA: TGTGCCAGCAGCTTAGGCCTGGACAGCTCCTATAATTCACCCCTCCACTTT. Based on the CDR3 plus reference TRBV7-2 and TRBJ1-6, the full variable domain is GAGVSQSPSNKVTEKGKDVELRCDPISGHTALYWYRQSLGQGLEFLIYFQGNSAPDKSGLPSDRFSAERTGGSVSTLTIQRTQQEDSAVYLCASSLGLDSSYNSPLHFGNGTRLTVT.